The 2 T cell receptor beta chains presented below share a single source sample, sequenced in a study of T cell responses to AZD1222 COVID-19 vaccine. The data were produced by immunoSEQ multiplex PCR, yet TCRdb's version contains in-frame clones alone and is incomplete. The sample carries just under 85,000 clones, about 86% recorded once. The sample in question was peripheral blood, obtained on day 0 of AZD1222 vaccination. These receptors were collected from an adult in good health.

This clone was picked up one time. This chain connects TRBV7-8 to TRBJ2-5; maybe TRBD1 (5 bases). The germline V gene has CDR1 SGHVS and CDR2 FQNEAQ. V dropped 5 bases and J dropped 5 bases, with 15 bases sitting between them. The CDR3 has 14 residues. The CDR3 DNA is TGTGCCAGCAGCGGGCAGGGTCAGACGGAGACCCAGTACTTC. Translated, it gives CASSGQGQTETQYF.

This clone has just one count. The chain carries TRBV27 and TRBJ2-7; no reliable D call. Trimming took 8 bases from V and 4 from J, leaving 6 bases between them. This CDR3 is 10 amino acids long. Germline V CDR1 and CDR2: MNHEY, SMNVEV (reference sequence). CDR3 in amino acids: CASGRYEQYF. The CDR3 coding sequence is TGTGCCAGCGGAAGATACGAGCAGTACTTC.